This T cell receptor beta chain was found in a study of Graves' ophthalmopathy and Graves' hyperthyroidism. The study, taken as a whole, reports: Blood was where most expanded thyroid clonotypes above 0.001 frequency also turned up.

Amplification targeted the TCR beta CDR3 regions, with RNA transcripts as the source material. Amplification began with first-round RT-PCR using HTBI primers, then second-round multiplex PCR was performed. TCRdb itself ran the multiplex PCR reads through MiXCR, one entry per CDR3 protein. The sample consists of roughly 400,000 distinct CDR3 sequences, about 16% of them appearing once. This clonotype was detected many times. The antigen is unknown. Trimming pared 5 bases from V and 4 bases from J, leaving 8 bases between. CDR1 is SGHVS, CDR2 FQNEAQ, per germline. The CDR3 extends over 12 amino acids. Clinical symptoms, serum thyroxine, TRAb, thyroid ultrasound and orbital computed tomography determined diagnosis.

This TCR came from a woman aged 18-30 years with Graves' ophthalmopathy. Material for sequencing was peripheral blood. The chain combines TRBV7-8 with TRBJ2-5; D unclear. The CDR3 region is CASSLSTETQYF. CDR3 bases: TGTGCCAGCAGCCTATCTACAGAGACCCAGTACTTC.